Listed below are T cell receptor beta chains from one sample, sequenced in a study of T cells after yellow fever vaccination. TCRdb independently ran MiXCR on the 5' RACE reads; one entry per CDR3 protein. The sample carries some 550,000 distinct CDR3 sequences, around 21% recorded once. The material was PBMCs, obtained 15 days after the yellow fever booster vaccination. All receptors derive from a man aged 25-40 years who received the YFV17D yellow fever vaccine. CDR3s include the opening cysteine and the closing phenylalanine or tryptophan. Each record gives: D gene, clone size, J gene, V gene, CDR3 protein, CDR3 DNA. A D gene is named only where the DNA matches it firmly. Part of the rows lack a size; the others show once, few, many or a class for expanded clones.

TRBD2,NA,TRBJ2-5,TRBV4-2,CASSQVLTSGLQETQYF,TGTGCCAGCAGCCAAGTTTTGACTAGCGGGCTCCAAGAGACCCAGTACTTC
NA,NA,TRBJ1-5,TRBV20-1,CSARDDGLSNQPQHF,TGCAGTGCTAGAGATGATGGCCTTAGCAATCAGCCCCAGCATTTT
TRBD2,few,TRBJ2-1,TRBV5-1,CASSLGGTSGIGNEQFF,TGCGCCAGCAGCTTGGGAGGGACTAGCGGGATAGGTAATGAGCAGTTCTTC
TRBD1,NA,TRBJ1-4,TRBV4-3,CASSQVGTGNEKLFF,TGCGCCAGCAGCCAAGTTGGGACAGGGAATGAAAAACTGTTTTTT
NA,few,TRBJ2-5,TRBV10-2,CASSEGGETQYF,TGCGCCAGCAGTGAAGGGGGTGAGACCCAGTACTTC
NA,NA,TRBJ1-3,TRBV6-1,CASTQPGGNTIYF,TGTGCCAGCACCCAGCCTGGAGGAAACACCATATATTTT
NA,few,TRBJ2-5,TRBV20-1,CSARGFGGRETQYF,TGCAGTGCCCGAGGGTTCGGGGGGCGGGAGACCCAGTACTTC
NA,NA,TRBJ1-3,TRBV18,CASSPPVGMAGNTIYF,TGTGCCAGCTCACCACCGGTGGGTATGGCTGGAAACACCATATATTTT
NA,NA,TRBJ2-3,TRBV12-3/TRBV12-4,CASSLGFADTQYF,TGTGCCAGCAGTTTAGGATTCGCAGATACGCAGTATTTT
TRBD1,NA,TRBJ1-6,TRBV20-1,CSATPGQNNSPLHF,TGCAGTGCTACACCGGGACAGAATAATTCACCCCTCCACTTT
TRBD1,few,TRBJ1-2,TRBV20-1,CSATKPGQAHLGQTF,TGCAGTGCGACAAAACCGGGACAGGCACACCTTGGGCAAACCTTC
TRBD2,NA,TRBJ2-3,TRBV7-9,CAEPGGPDTQYF,TGTGCAGAGCCGGGAGGACCAGATACGCAGTATTTT
NA,NA,TRBJ2-7,TRBV6-2/TRBV6-3,CATDSTYEQYF,TGTGCCACCGATTCTACTTACGAGCAGTACTTC
TRBD1,few,TRBJ2-1,TRBV12-3/TRBV12-4,CASRPTGGSHNEQFF,TGTGCCAGCAGACCCACAGGGGGGTCACACAATGAGCAGTTCTTC
NA,NA,TRBJ1-2,TRBV7-2,CASSLTSDVRAYGYTF,TGTGCCAGCAGCTTAACAAGTGATGTCAGGGCCTATGGCTACACCTTC
TRBD2,NA,TRBJ2-3,TRBV2,CASSDIGRLDTQYF,TGTGCCAGCAGTGATATCGGGAGGTTAGATACGCAGTATTTT
NA,NA,TRBJ1-1,TRBV6-5,CASSYFGHFMNTEAFF,TGTGCCAGCAGTTACTTCGGACACTTCATGAACACTGAAGCTTTCTTT
TRBD2,NA,TRBJ2-2,TRBV2,CALSSRRLAGGLTGELFF,TGTGCCCTCAGTTCCCGCAGACTAGCGGGAGGCCTCACCGGGGAGCTGTTTTTT
TRBD2,NA,TRBJ2-1,TRBV20-1,CSARDSGTIYNEQFF,TGCAGTGCTAGAGATAGCGGGACTATCTACAATGAGCAGTTCTTC
NA,NA,TRBJ2-7,TRBV2,CASRAGTNTYEQYF,TGTGCCAGCAGGGCCGGGACAAATACCTACGAGCAGTACTTC
NA,few,TRBJ1-3,TRBV5-1,CASSLNGPNSGNTIYF,TGCGCCAGCAGCTTGAACGGACCTAACTCTGGAAACACCATATATTTT
NA,few,TRBJ2-7,TRBV27,CASSSWAGEGEQYF,TGTGCCAGCAGTTCCTGGGCAGGGGAGGGTGAGCAGTACTTC
NA,few,TRBJ2-6,TRBV12-3/TRBV12-4,CASSAQGSGANVLTF,TGTGCCAGCAGTGCACAGGGATCGGGGGCCAACGTCCTGACTTTC
TRBD1,NA,TRBJ2-3,TRBV5-6,CASSLAGTGKDTQYF,TGTGCCAGCAGCTTGGCCGGGACAGGGAAAGATACGCAGTATTTT
NA,few,TRBJ2-7,TRBV7-2,CASSSRELYEQYF,TGTGCCAGCAGCTCCCGGGAGCTCTACGAGCAGTACTTC
NA,NA,TRBJ2-1,TRBV7-2,CASSLVVRSSYNEQFF,TGTGCCAGCAGCTTAGTTGTGAGGAGCTCCTACAATGAGCAGTTCTTC
NA,NA,TRBJ2-7,TRBV12-3/TRBV12-4,CASSVPGQSPRGEQYF,TGTGCCAGCAGTGTACCGGGACAATCTCCCCGGGGGGAGCAGTACTTC
NA,NA,TRBJ2-1,TRBV18,CASSLSTGSNEQFF,TGTGCCAGCTCACTCAGCACGGGGAGCAATGAGCAGTTCTTC
TRBD2,few,TRBJ2-5,TRBV12-3/TRBV12-4,CASTPPSGNSGSWVTQYF,TGTGCCAGCACCCCACCGTCGGGAAATAGCGGGAGTTGGGTGACCCAGTACTTC
NA,few,TRBJ2-1,TRBV20-1,CSASLRRLYNEQFF,TGCAGTGCTAGTTTACGGAGACTGTACAATGAGCAGTTCTTC
NA,few,TRBJ1-2,TRBV12-3/TRBV12-4,CASSTESPLNYGYTF,TGTGCCAGCAGTACTGAGAGCCCCTTGAACTATGGCTACACCTTC
NA,NA,TRBJ2-2,TRBV9,CASSPLIRDTDGELFF,TGTGCCAGCAGCCCCCTCATAAGGGATACGGACGGGGAGCTGTTTTTT
NA,few,TRBJ2-1,TRBV27,CASSRSGESHNEQFF,TGTGCCAGCAGTCGTTCGGGGGAGTCCCACAATGAGCAGTTCTTC
NA,NA,TRBJ2-7,TRBV5-1,CASSLVLASYEQYF,TGCGCCAGCAGCTTGGTGCTGGCGTCCTACGAGCAGTACTTC
TRBD2,few,TRBJ2-7,TRBV7-2,CASSSRLAAYEQYF,TGTGCCAGCAGCTCCCGACTAGCGGCCTACGAGCAGTACTTC
NA,NA,TRBJ1-1,TRBV7-2,CASSVPPFGTEAFF,TGTGCCAGCAGCGTCCCCCCGTTTGGGACTGAAGCTTTCTTT
NA,NA,TRBJ2-7,TRBV4-3,CASSQDGHSSYEQYF,TGCGCCAGCAGCCAAGACGGACACTCCTCCTACGAGCAGTACTTC
TRBD2,few,TRBJ2-1,TRBV3-1,CASSPKGLAGVFEQFF,TGTGCCAGCAGTCCTAAAGGACTAGCGGGAGTTTTTGAGCAGTTCTTC
TRBD2,NA,TRBJ2-2,TRBV7-6,CASSPWTSGSPGAGELFF,TGTGCCAGCAGCCCCTGGACTAGCGGGAGCCCGGGGGCCGGGGAGCTGTTTTTT
NA,few,TRBJ2-5,TRBV29-1,CSATKGQGGETQYF,TGCAGCGCCACTAAGGGTCAGGGGGGAGAGACCCAGTACTTC
TRBD2,few,TRBJ2-1,TRBV6-5,CASSYSVGTNPYNEQFF,TGTGCCAGCAGTTACTCGGTGGGGACTAACCCCTACAATGAGCAGTTCTTC
TRBD2,few,TRBJ2-3,TRBV5-1,CASSRRLAGEEDTQYF,TGCGCCAGCAGCCGGAGACTAGCGGGAGAGGAAGATACGCAGTATTTT
NA,many,TRBJ2-2,TRBV5-1,CASSLGSNTGELFF,TGTGCCAGCAGTTTGGGCAGTAACACCGGGGAGCTGTTTTTT
NA,few,TRBJ2-3,TRBV5-1,CASSLDGVSTDTQYF,TGCGCCAGCAGCTTGGATGGAGTTAGCACAGATACGCAGTATTTT
TRBD2,few,TRBJ2-5,TRBV10-3,CAIRSGTSGETQYF,TGTGCCATCAGGTCCGGGACTAGCGGCGAGACCCAGTACTTC
TRBD1,few,TRBJ2-2,TRBV5-1,CASSLATGGVNTGELFF,TGCGCCAGCAGCTTGGCCACAGGGGGCGTGAACACCGGGGAGCTGTTTTTT
NA,NA,TRBJ2-1,TRBV5-1,CASSLRSSGGWYNEQFF,TGCGCCAGCAGCTTAAGGTCTTCCGGGGGATGGTACAATGAGCAGTTCTTC
TRBD1,few,TRBJ2-3,TRBV25-1,CASSEYPTGDTQYF,TGTGCCAGCAGTGAATATCCGACAGGGGATACGCAGTATTTT
TRBD2,NA,TRBJ2-1,TRBV20-1,CSAARTSGGNHEQFF,TGCAGTGCTGCGAGGACTAGCGGGGGCAACCATGAGCAGTTCTTC
TRBD1,NA,TRBJ2-1,TRBV4-3,CASSQVRTGGDEQFF,TGCGCCAGCAGCCAAGTTCGGACAGGGGGCGATGAGCAGTTCTTC
NA,few,TRBJ2-1,TRBV27,CASSFEVAQGRTDEQFF,TGTGCCAGCAGTTTTGAGGTCGCCCAAGGCCGTACAGATGAGCAGTTCTTC
TRBD2,NA,TRBJ2-3,TRBV7-9,CASSLSTSGPQYF,TGTGCCAGCAGCCTCAGTACTAGCGGCCCGCAGTATTTT
NA,few,TRBJ1-6,TRBV7-9,CASSAEPTNSPLHF,TGTGCCAGCAGTGCGGAACCGACTAATTCACCCCTCCACTTT